The clone carrying this T cell receptor beta chain has a single count. This specimen comes from a study of shared clonotypes between healthy human individuals. The repertoire was sequenced with immunoSEQ multiplex PCR; TCRdb's copy has only in-frame clones and lacks some. There are 2 million to 2.5 million clones in the sample; about 95% occur only once, and 0.13% lies in the top ten. V was cut by 2 bases and J by 5 bases, with 8 bases left in between. The germline V gene encodes CDR1 MNHNY and CDR2 SVGAGI (reference sequence). The CDR3 runs to 13 residues. This receptor was obtained from a man between 18 and 35 years old in good health. The V call is TRBV6-6, the J call TRBJ2-3; D call uncertain. Sequenced input: naive CD4+ T cells sorted from blood. Subset specified: CD45RA+ positively selected. As DNA, the CDR3 is TGTGCCAGCAGTTACACCACTCGAGATACGCAGTATTTT. Protein product: CASSYTTRDTQYF.